Following are 6 T cell receptor beta chains from one sample sequenced in a study of blood T cell repertoires in COVID-19 (dated by TCRdb to the early 2020s). The library came from the immunoSEQ multiplex PCR assay. Imported from immuneACCESS, the table was reduced by TCRdb to in-frame sequences with V and J called. These copies leave out some clones; in studies compared against another copy, an unresolved V gene accounts for under half, and the cause of the remainder is not known. The sample table shows 50,000 to 75,000 clones, and almost 95% are seen once. Of the sample, 4.6% is held by the ten largest clones. Material: peripheral blood. Receptors were obtained from a man aged 50 to 60 with active COVID-19.

This clone appeared a single time. The chain is built from TRBV13 and TRBJ2-7; 7 nucleotides line up with TRBD1. V lost 0 bases, J lost 7 bases, and 6 bases stayed unmatched. The germline CDR1 and CDR2 sequences are PRHDT and FYEKMQ (reference sequence). The CDR3 extends over 14 amino acids. The CDR3 here is CASSLGRQGLEQYF. The CDR3 region has the DNA TGTGCCAGCAGCTTAGGCCGACAGGGCCTTGAGCAGTACTTC.

In DNA, the CDR3 is TGTGCCATCAACGATCCCACAGGGGGAAACACCATATATTTT. Amino acids: CAINDPTGGNTIYF. The chain carries TRBV6-5 and TRBJ1-3; tentatively, D is TRBD1 (6 bases). Trimming stripped 10 bases from V and 4 bases from J, with 17 bases between. Germline loops: CDR1 MNHEY, CDR2 SVGAGI. The CDR3 totals 14 residues.

Concerning this clone itself: Other DNA sequences of this sample code for an identical CDR3. V gene TRBV3-1 (or the pseudogene TRBV3-2) combines with J gene TRBJ2-7, with no clear D. This CDR3 has 12 residues. Per the germline V gene, CDR1 is LGHDT and CDR2 is YNNKEL (reference sequence). The V gene lost 5 bases and the J gene lost 0 bases, with 5 bases spanning the gap. For the CDR3, the DNA is TGTGCCAGCAGCTATAGCTCCTACGAGCAGTACTTC. Translated, it gives CASSYSSYEQYF.

The chain uses TRBV27 and TRBJ2-2; D is possibly TRBD1 (5 bases). The germline V and J ends were trimmed by 3 bases and 6 bases, with 20 bases remaining between them. The CDR3 totals 17 residues. The germline gives CDR1 MNHEY, CDR2 SMNVEV (reference sequence). CDR3 nucleotides: TGTGCCAGCAGTTTTCTGGCGTTGGACACGGCACCCGGGGAGCTGTTTTTT. It specifies CASSFLALDTAPGELFF.

The V and J genes are TRBV5-1 and TRBJ2-5; the match to TRBD2 covers 7 bases. This CDR3 has 15 amino acids. Germline V CDR1 and CDR2: SGHRS, YFSETQ. The J segment lost 2 bases and the V segment lost 0 bases, leaving 4 bases of the junction unmatched. CDR3 bases: TGCGCCAGCAGCTTGGGCGGGAGTGGGCAAGAGACCCAGTACTTC. It yields the protein CASSLGGSGQETQYF.

The chain employs TRBV10-1 and TRBJ2-2; TRBD1 might be the D (6 bases). This CDR3 spans 13 amino acids. The ends were cut back, 7 bases at V and 3 bases at J, with 9 bases in the middle. In germline, CDR1 is WNHNN, CDR2 SYGVQD (reference sequence). CDR3 sequence reads: CASNGGDTGELFF. CDR3 DNA sequence: TGCGCCAGCAATGGGGGCGACACCGGGGAGCTGTTTTTT.